This TCR beta chain is drawn from a study of identical twins. TCRdb re-called the 5' RACE reads through MiXCR, storing one row per CDR3 protein. The table records about 920,000 distinct CDR3 sequences, 12% of them present only once. Notes on this clonotype: What it binds is unknown. It is likely a read error, because the conserved phenylalanine at the end of the CDR3 is missing.

Trimming took off 3 bases at V and 0 bases at J, with 12 bases between the two ends. The CDR3 covers 16 residues. General study results and limits: Fewer insertions characterized abundant cord blood beta clonotypes, whereas memory repertoires showed none.

These records were also assigned to another study, of yellow fever vaccine responses in identical twins.

This receptor was identified in a young woman in good health. This chain links TRBV12-3 or TRBV12-4 with TRBJ2-4; possibly TRBD1 for D (6 bases). Sequencing was performed on PBMCs. The CDR3 reads CASSLGTTLAKNIQYI. The CDR3, as DNA: TGTGCCAGCAGTTTGGGGACAACTCTAGCCAAAAACATTCAGTACATC.